The entry below describes one TCR beta chain. The sample comes from a study of technical replicates of blood from several donors. TCRdb keeps only in-frame clones here, not all; method: immunoSEQ multiplex PCR. The data show about 60,000 clones, with about 86% seen just once and under 6.5% held by the top ten. The CDR3 runs to 15 residues. The V gene's germline CDR1 is SEHNR and CDR2 FQNEAQ (reference sequence). V lost 5 bases and J lost 0, with 14 bases in between. The rearrangement uses TRBV7-9 and TRBJ2-7, with D tentatively TRBD1 (5 bases). Sequencing used PBMCs. The sequence was collected from a human donor in good health. Some clones in this sample may be carry-over from other donors' samples. CDR3 in DNA: TGTGCCAGCAGCCCCAGGGCCTTCTTCTCCTACGAGCAGTACTTC. It yields the protein CASSPRAFFSYEQYF.